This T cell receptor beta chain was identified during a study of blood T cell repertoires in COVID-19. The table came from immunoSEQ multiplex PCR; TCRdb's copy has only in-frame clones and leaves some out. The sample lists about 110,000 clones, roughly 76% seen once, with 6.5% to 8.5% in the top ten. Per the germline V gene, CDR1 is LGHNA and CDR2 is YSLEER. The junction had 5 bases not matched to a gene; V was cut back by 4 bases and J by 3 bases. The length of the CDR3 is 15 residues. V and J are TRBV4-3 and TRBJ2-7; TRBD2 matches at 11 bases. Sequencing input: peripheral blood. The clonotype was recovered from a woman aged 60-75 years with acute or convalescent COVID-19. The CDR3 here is CASSLGTSGFYEQYF. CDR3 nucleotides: TGCGCCAGCAGCCTGGGGACTAGCGGATTCTACGAGCAGTACTTC.